This TCR beta chain comes out of a study of Graves' ophthalmopathy and Graves' hyperthyroidism. V was pared by 4 bases and J by 3 bases, with 2 bases of the junction left unmatched. The CDR3 contains 13 residues. Germline V CDR1 and CDR2: SGHAT, FQNNGV. There are many counts of this clonotype. RNA transcripts yielded amplified TCR beta CDR3 regions. In the first round, RT-PCR was carried out with HTBI primers, and a multiplex PCR formed the second round. TCRdb passed the multiplex PCR reads through MiXCR, listing each CDR3 protein once. This sample has a few hundred thousand distinct CDR3 sequences; about 21% occur once, and the top ten carry under 3%.

The genes are TRBV11-2 and TRBJ2-7, with 8 bases matching TRBD2. The source of this sequence is a young woman with stable Graves' hyperthyroidism. Sequences were obtained from peripheral blood. In DNA, the CDR3 is TGTGCCAGCAGCTCGGGAGGGAACTACGAGCAGTACTTC. Residues: CASSSGGNYEQYF.